This T cell receptor beta chain is from a study of cytomegalovirus exposure and HLA in healthy donors. Study outcomes and limitations: Prior analysis indicated that the majority of TCR beta V segments exhibited productivity approximately 90% or approximately 30% of the time. Researchers had no immune exposure information except CMV serostatus available. Common viral pathogens seemed to be connected with several of the most significant clusters, according to a later analysis. Published work reported that the classifier diagnosed cytomegalovirus status with high specificity and sensitivity.

There are 13 residues in the CDR3. The germline V and J ends were trimmed by 1 base and 7 bases, with 10 bases remaining between them. From germline, CDR1 is SEHNR and CDR2 FQNEAQ (reference sequence). Notes on this clone: What it recognizes is unknown.

The PCR used 60 Vbeta and 13 Jbeta primers. Data came from immunoSEQ multiplex PCR; TCRdb stores just in-frame clones and leaves some out. The data contain 100,000 to 150,000 clones, around 72% of them singletons. The sequencing sample was made of PBMCs. This sequence was found in a man aged 25 to 40 in good health and CMV-seronegative. This chain joins TRBV7-9 and TRBJ1-1; unclear D gene. The CDR3 region is CASSLGGIGEAFF. In DNA, the CDR3 is TGTGCCAGCAGCTTAGGAGGGATAGGTGAAGCTTTCTTT.